A single sample gave rise to the 22 T cell receptor beta chains below, sequenced in a study of cytomegalovirus exposure and HLA in healthy donors. 13 Jbeta primers and 60 Vbeta primers were used for the PCR. Clones were sequenced by immunoSEQ multiplex PCR, and TCRdb holds only the in-frame ones, with some missing. The sample has fewer than 150,000 clones; approximately 83% are singletons. The specimen was PBMCs. The source is a man aged 40-55 years in good health and CMV-seropositive.

The chain couples TRBV15 to TRBJ2-1; 15 nucleotides match TRBD2. Germline V gives CDR1 LNHNV, CDR2 YYDKDF (reference sequence). This CDR3 region has 16 residues. The V gene end was trimmed by 1 base and the J gene end by 7 bases; junction bases not matched to a gene: 2. CDR3 bases: TGTGCCACCAGCAGAGGTGGGACTAGCGGGGGGAATGAGCAGTTCTTC. The encoded protein is CATSRGGTSGGNEQFF.

The chain recombines TRBV6-1 with TRBJ2-7; D gene unclear. The CDR3 is made up of 15 amino acids. Trimming stripped 1 base from V and 6 bases from J, with 16 bases between. The germline gives CDR1 MNHNS, CDR2 SASEGT. CDR3: CASSEGLQPDREQYF. The CDR3 DNA reads as TGTGCCAGCAGTGAAGGACTTCAGCCGGATCGCGAGCAGTACTTC.

This rearrangement joins TRBV19 to TRBJ1-1; perhaps TRBD1 as D (5 bases). Germline CDR1 reads LNHDA; CDR2 reads SQIVND (reference sequence). Trimming took 2 bases from V and 1 from J, leaving 11 bases between them. This CDR3 is built from 15 residues. The CDR3 DNA sequence: TGTGCCAGTAGTATACAGGGTTCAGCGAACACTGAAGCTTTCTTT. Amino acid sequence: CASSIQGSANTEAFF.

This chain links TRBV2 with TRBJ1-4; D not resolved. Germline CDR1 reads SNHLY; CDR2 reads FYNNEI. The CDR3 covers 11 residues. V was shortened by 2 bases and J by 8 bases, with 3 bases between the two germline ends. CDR3 sequence reads: CASSEQEKLFF. The DNA for the CDR3 is TGTGCCAGCAGTGAACAAGAAAAACTGTTTTTT. The full variable domain, with the rest looked up from reference TRBV2 and TRBJ1-4, is EPEVTQTPSHQVTQMGQEVILRCVPISNHLYFYWYRQILGQKVEFLVSFYNNEISEKSEIFDDQFSVERPDGSNFTLKIRSTKLEDSAMYFCASSEQEKLFFGSGTQLSVL.

V usage is TRBV18 and J usage is TRBJ2-1; 9 bases line up with TRBD1. Trimming took 2 bases from V and 7 from J; bases not matched to a gene: 12. This CDR3 is 17 amino acids long. The V gene's germline CDR1 is KGHSH and CDR2 LQKENI. CDR3 bases: TGTGCCAGCTCACCAAGTGGGGTCGACAGGGGGAAAAATGAGCAGTTCTTC. Protein product: CASSPSGVDRGKNEQFF.

This clone has a handful of counts. The rearrangement links TRBV5-6 to TRBJ2-7; a possible D gene is TRBD1 (7 bases). This CDR3 is 15 amino acids long. CDR1 is SGHDT and CDR2 is YYEEEE in the germline V gene. V was pared by 0 bases and J by 2 bases, with 12 bases between. The CDR3 DNA reads TGTGCCAGCAGCTTGGCCGCGGGACAGACCTACGAGCAGTACTTC. Translation: CASSLAAGQTYEQYF.

The V gene is TRBV19, the J gene TRBJ1-1; D remains unclear. This CDR3 spans 13 amino acids. The V gene lost 7 bases and the J gene lost 4 bases, with 13 bases spanning the gap. Germline assignment: CDR1 LNHDA and CDR2 SQIVND (reference sequence). The CDR3 sequence is CASKDAAGTEAFF. In DNA, the CDR3 is TGTGCCAGTAAGGACGCCGCGGGCACTGAAGCTTTCTTT.

This chain uses TRBV7-9 with TRBJ2-5, with 8 nucleotides matching TRBD2. Judging by the DNA end, TRBJ2-7 fits better; the J call may be wrong. CDR3 length: 14 amino acids. Germline assignment: CDR1 SEHNR and CDR2 FQNEAQ (reference sequence). CDR3 residues: CASSSNSGNYEQYF. In nucleotides, the CDR3 is TGTGCCAGCAGCTCGAATAGCGGGAACTACGAGCAGTACTTC.

This chain joins TRBV18 and TRBJ2-7; perhaps TRBD1 as D (7 bases). The germline CDR1 and CDR2 sequences are KGHSH and LQKENI. V was clipped by 3 bases and J by 2 bases, with 20 bases between them. The CDR3 length is 17 residues. CDR3 in amino acids: CASSPQGGRVRTYEQYF. The DNA of the CDR3 is TGTGCCAGCTCACCTCAGGGGGGACGGGTAAGAACCTACGAGCAGTACTTC.

The V call is TRBV5-8, the J call TRBJ2-7; D may be TRBD1 (5 bases). Germline loops: CDR1 SGHTS, CDR2 YDEGEE. V lost 5 bases and J lost 0, with 15 bases in between. The CDR3 has 15 amino acids. The CDR3 DNA reads as TGTGCCAGCAGGATAGGGCAGGGCCACTCCTACGAGCAGTACTTC. Translating it yields CASRIGQGHSYEQYF.

The chain carries TRBV6-5 and TRBJ2-7; D not certain. Deletions cut 2 bases from V and 0 bases from J, with 8 bases between. The germline CDR1 and CDR2 sequences are MNHEY and SVGAGI. The CDR3 has 14 residues. This chain's CDR3 is CASSYRHRSYEQYF. The CDR3 DNA is TGTGCCAGCAGTTACAGACATCGCTCCTACGAGCAGTACTTC.

The V call is TRBV30, the J call TRBJ2-7, with D possibly TRBD2 on 5 matching bases. Germline V gene sequence: CDR1 GTSNPN, CDR2 SVGIG (reference sequence). Trimming took 0 bases from V and 4 from J, leaving 13 bases between them. The CDR3 runs to 14 residues. The CDR3 sequence is CAWSVRGKKYEQYF. CDR3 nucleotide sequence: TGTGCCTGGAGTGTAAGAGGGAAAAAATACGAGCAGTACTTC.

This chain uses TRBV30 with TRBJ1-2; 10 nucleotides agree with TRBD1. The junction had 9 bases not matched to a gene; V was cut back by 1 base and J by 7 bases. There are 15 residues in the CDR3. Germline V CDR1 and CDR2: GTSNPN, SVGIG (reference sequence). CDR3 DNA: TGTGCCTGGAGTGCGCCCGGACAGGGGGGAACTGGCTACACCTTC. It codes for CAWSAPGQGGTGYTF. The complete variable domain, with remaining parts taken from reference TRBV30 and TRBJ1-2, reads SQTIHQWPATLVQPVGSPLSLECTVEGTSNPNLYWYRQAAGRGLQLLFYSVGIGQISSEVPQNLSASRPQDRQFILSSKKLLLSDSGFYLCAWSAPGQGGTGYTFGSGTRLTVV.

V and J are TRBV27 and TRBJ1-5; tentatively, D is TRBD1 (6 bases). Trimming removed 8 bases from V and 9 bases from J, with 17 bases in between. Germline V lookup: CDR1 MNHEY, CDR2 SMNVEV (reference sequence). This CDR3 comprises 13 residues. The CDR3 here is CASARQVGLPQHF. The DNA for the CDR3 is TGTGCCAGCGCCCGACAGGTCGGGCTGCCCCAGCATTTT.

V usage is TRBV6-1 and J usage is TRBJ1-5, with TRBD1 identical over 7 bases. The CDR3 totals 13 residues. The V segment lost 7 bases and the J segment 4 bases; nucleotides outside the gene matches: 4. Germline values: CDR1 MNHNS, CDR2 SASEGT. The CDR3 bases are TGTGCCAGCACTCCGACAGGGAATCAGCCCCAGCATTTT. It encodes CASTPTGNQPQHF.

This chain links TRBV5-1 with TRBJ2-5; the match to TRBD1 covers 9 bases. The CDR3 runs to 15 residues. Germline CDR1 is SGHRS and CDR2 is YFSETQ. V dropped 4 bases and J dropped 2; count of bases not matched to a gene: 6. The DNA for the CDR3 is TGCGCCAGCAGCACACAGGGGGCTGCTCAAGAGACCCAGTACTTC. Translation: CASSTQGAAQETQYF.

The V gene is TRBV23-1, the J gene TRBJ1-4, with D maybe TRBD1 (6 bases). TRBV23-1 is an open reading frame whose function is uncertain. Trimming removed 3 bases at V and 0 bases at J, with 17 bases between. CDR3 length: 18 amino acids. DNA for the CDR3: TGCGCCAGCAGTCAGCCACAGGGCGTTGTGGCAACTAATGAAAAACTGTTTTTT. This translates into CASSQPQGVVATNEKLFF.

This rearrangement joins TRBV19 to TRBJ2-7; D unclear. CDR3 length: 14 residues. With 5 bases removed from V and 4 bases from J, the gap between germline ends came to 15 bases. Germline V gene data show CDR1 as LNHDA and CDR2 as SQIVND (reference sequence). This CDR3 reads CASSVSAGYYEQYF. The CDR3 bases are TGTGCCAGTAGTGTTTCGGCCGGGTATTACGAGCAGTACTTC.

The CDR3 is CASSFRQVNQPQHF. Here the CDR3 DNA reads TGTGCCAGCAGCTTTCGACAGGTCAATCAGCCCCAGCATTTT. The chain is built from TRBV7-2 and TRBJ1-5, with a tentative D call TRBD1 (6 bases). Per the germline V gene, CDR1 is SGHTA and CDR2 is FQGNSA. V was clipped by 3 bases and J by 3 bases, with 9 bases between them. The CDR3 loop spans 14 amino acids. Looking up the rest from reference TRBV7-2 and TRBJ1-5 gives the full variable domain: GAGVSQSPSNKVTEKGKDVELRCDPISGHTALYWYRQSLGQGLEFLIYFQGNSAPDKSGLPSDRFSAERTGGSVSTLTIQRTQQEDSAVYLCASSFRQVNQPQHFGDGTRLSIL.

This sequence joins TRBV4-3 and TRBJ2-7; D gene unclear. The V and J ends lost 1 base and 0 bases respectively, with 16 bases between them. The germline V gene encodes CDR1 LGHNA and CDR2 YSLEER. The CDR3 covers 17 residues. CDR3 sequence: CASSQAYSTLSSYEQYF. The CDR3 DNA is TGCGCCAGCAGCCAAGCTTACAGTACCCTATCCTCCTACGAGCAGTACTTC.

The chain links TRBV27 to TRBJ1-5, with 7 bases lining up with TRBD1. CDR3 length: 14 residues. The junction had 14 bases not matched to a gene; V was cut back by 9 bases and J by 9 bases. From germline, CDR1 is MNHEY and CDR2 SMNVEV (reference sequence). The CDR3 region has the DNA TGTGCCAGTCAGAGACAGGGCGATATTTGGCCCCAGCATTTT. Protein: CASQRQGDIWPQHF.

The V gene is TRBV5-5, the J gene TRBJ2-7; D possibly corresponds to TRBD2 (5 bases). The CDR3 length is 14 residues. Trimming cost V 0 bases and J 6 bases, with 13 bases left between them. The germline V gene has CDR1 SGHKS and CDR2 YYEKEE (reference sequence). The CDR3 region is CASSLGAASGEQYF. CDR3 in DNA: TGTGCCAGCAGCTTGGGAGCGGCCTCCGGCGAGCAGTACTTC.